This TCR beta chain was sequenced for a study of T cell responses to AZD1222 COVID-19 vaccine. Findings of the study overall: Two AZD1222 doses significantly raised spike-specific TCR breadth and depth over controls. The study found vaccine-associated CD4 TCRs spanning spike, dominant at 160-218 and 743-854.

After removal of 5 bases from V and 2 bases from J, the junction contained 5 bases not matched to a gene. Germline loops: CDR1 SEHNR, CDR2 FQNEAQ (reference sequence). CDR3 length: 15 amino acids. Concerning this clone itself: Its matching antigen is unknown. Different DNA sequences within this sample yield the same CDR3.

Assay used: immunoSEQ multiplex PCR; TCRdb lists only in-frame clones, some missing. Found here are fewer than 200,000 clones, approximately 91% of them singletons; the top ten hold about 1.5%. This receptor was taken from an adult in good health. The sequenced sample was peripheral blood, obtained on day 0 of AZD1222 vaccination. The chain combines TRBV7-9 with TRBJ2-3, with 9 positions matching TRBD2. CDR3 sequence reads: CASSISGSDTDTQYF. The CDR3 DNA is TGTGCCAGCAGCATTAGCGGGAGCGACACAGATACGCAGTATTTT.